A selection of T cell receptor beta chains follows, all from one sample in a study of T cell responses to AZD1222 COVID-19 vaccine. Profiled with immunoSEQ multiplex PCR; TCRdb holds only in-frame clones, not every one. The data contain over 130,000 clones, roughly nine tenths of them singletons. The sample here was peripheral blood, taken 28 days after the second AZD1222 dose. These receptors were obtained from an adult who received the AZD1222 COVID-19 vaccine. Each CDR3 is given with its conserved first and last residue. D genes are given only for firm matches.

D	V	J	DNA	CDR3
-	TRBV19	TRBJ1-4	TGTGCCAGCTCTCCCCAAAGGGCAACTAATGAAAAACTGTTTTTT	CASSPQRATNEKLFF
-	TRBV19	TRBJ1-1	TGTGCCGGGAAGGGGAAAGGATCTGAAGCTTTCTTT	CAGKGKGSEAFF
-	TRBV28	TRBJ2-1	TGTGCCAGCAGTCGCCGGGGAACCAGGGTGGAAAACAATGAGCAGTTCTTC	CASSRRGTRVENNEQFF
-	TRBV18	TRBJ2-5	TGTGCCAGCTCACCACGAGAGGGCAAACAAGAGACCCAGTACTTC	CASSPREGKQETQYF
TRBD1	TRBV19	TRBJ2-2	TGTGCCAGTAGTCCACAGGGGGCCGCCGGGGAGCTGTTTTTT	CASSPQGAAGELFF
TRBD1	TRBV6-2/TRBV6-3	TRBJ1-5	TGTGCCAGCAGTAGGGACAGGGGGTTCGTCAATCAGCCCCAGCATTTT	CASSRDRGFVNQPQHF
-	TRBV19	TRBJ1-5	TGTGCCAGTAGTAGTCCGGGGGCCCTAAATCAGCCCCAGCATTTT	CASSSPGALNQPQHF
-	TRBV7-7	TRBJ2-5	TGTGCTAGCAGATTAGAGGGGGCCCAGTACTTC	CASRLEGAQYF
TRBD2	TRBV7-9	TRBJ2-3	TGTGCCAGCAGCTCATGGCTAGCGGGGATCACAGATACGCAGTATTTT	CASSSWLAGITDTQYF
-	TRBV6-5	TRBJ2-5	TGTGCCAGCAGAGGGGTTTTCCAAGAGACCCAGTACTTC	CASRGVFQETQYF
-	TRBV14	TRBJ2-1	TGTGCCAGCAGCCCCCAAGGGGGCAATGAGCAGTTCTTC	CASSPQGGNEQFF
-	TRBV19	TRBJ2-1	TGTGCCAGTAGTCCTCTTGGGGGAGTTGGGAATGAGCAGTTCTTC	CASSPLGGVGNEQFF
-	TRBV18	TRBJ2-7	TGTGCCAGCTCACCACGCGACAGATCCTACGAGCAGTACTTC	CASSPRDRSYEQYF
TRBD2	TRBV5-4	TRBJ2-1	TGTGCCAGCAGCGGCGGACTTAGCGGGGGGGCATACAATGAGCAGTTCTTC	CASSGGLSGGAYNEQFF
-	TRBV6-6	TRBJ2-1	TGTGCCAGCAGTTATCAGGCGCATGAGCAGTTCTTC	CASSYQAHEQFF
TRBD1	TRBV28	TRBJ2-7	TGTGCCAGCAGCCAGATCTCGGGACAGGACTCCTACGAGCAGTACTTC	CASSQISGQDSYEQYF
-	TRBV9	TRBJ1-1	TGTGCCAGCAGCTTCCCTCTAGGACGGGTGAACACTGAAGCTTTCTTT	CASSFPLGRVNTEAFF
-	TRBV9	TRBJ1-2	TGTGCCAGCAGCGTAGTAGGGGGAGACATACCATCGGGCTACACCTTC	CASSVVGGDIPSGYTF
-	TRBV5-4	TRBJ2-1	TGTGCCAGCAGCCCCTTGTCGGGGTACAATGAGCAGTTCTTC	CASSPLSGYNEQFF
TRBD2	TRBV3-1/TRBV3-2	TRBJ2-7	TGTGCCAGCAGCCAAGGGACTAGCGGATACGAGCAGTACTTC	CASSQGTSGYEQYF
TRBD2	TRBV5-1	TRBJ2-1	TGCGCCAGCAGCTTAGGGACTATCGGCGGCAATGAGCAGTTCTTC	CASSLGTIGGNEQFF